What follows are 15 T cell receptor beta chains derived from one specimen sequenced in a study of blood T cell repertoires in COVID-19. Profiled with immunoSEQ multiplex PCR; TCRdb holds only in-frame clones, not every one. The top ten clones hold around 2% of a sample with 200,000 to 250,000 clones, approximately 84% of them seen once. The sequencing input was PBMCs or T cells enriched from blood (not recorded which). Source of these receptors: a man aged 55 to 69 who had recovered from COVID-19.

This clone occurred a few times. This chain connects TRBV2 to TRBJ1-1; tentative D call: TRBD1 (5 bases). The CDR3 totals 14 residues. V lost 2 bases and J lost 5, with 12 bases in between. CDR1 is SNHLY and CDR2 is FYNNEI in the germline V gene. CDR3 loop: CASSEYQGGTEAFF. CDR3 bases: TGTGCCAGCAGTGAATACCAGGGAGGGACTGAAGCTTTCTTT.

The chain couples TRBV9 to TRBJ1-1; D remains ambiguous. Per the germline V gene, CDR1 is SGDLS and CDR2 is YYNGEE. The length of the CDR3 is 14 residues. V lost 4 bases, J lost 1 base, and 11 bases lay in between. This CDR3 is CASSSFPGNTEAFF. CDR3 nucleotide sequence: TGTGCCAGCAGCTCATTTCCAGGGAACACTGAAGCTTTCTTT.

The CDR3 nucleotides are TGCAGCGGTCCGGGCGGCGGACAGGCTCAGTCACCCCTCCACTTT. Translated, it gives CSGPGGGQAQSPLHF. V is TRBV29-1 and J is TRBJ1-6; 7 positions match TRBD1. Unmatched junction bases numbered 16, after V lost 7 bases and J lost 10 bases. CDR1 SQVTM and CDR2 ANQGSEA come from the germline V gene. The CDR3 length is 15 residues.

The J gene is TRBJ2-1, the V gene TRBV11-2, with 7 bases fitting TRBD2. J gave up 0 bases and V 8 bases, and 4 bases lay outside the gene matches. This CDR3 is built from 14 residues. CDR1 and CDR2 (germline): SGHAT, FQNNGV. The CDR3 bases are TGTGCCAGCTTGCGGGGGTTCTCCTACAATGAGCAGTTCTTC. As protein: CASLRGFSYNEQFF.

This clone has a single count. The chain carries TRBV7-2 and TRBJ2-3; 7 bases line up with TRBD2. Germline V gene lookup returns CDR1 SGHTA and CDR2 FQGNSA. The length of the CDR3 is 17 residues. Unmatched junction bases numbered 10, after V lost 1 base and J lost 3 bases. Here the CDR3 reads CASSLVRGVGGTDTQYF. CDR3 DNA sequence: TGTGCCAGCAGCTTAGTACGGGGGGTCGGAGGGACAGATACGCAGTATTTT. Full variable domain (outside the CDR3, taken from reference TRBV7-2 and TRBJ2-3): GAGVSQSPSNKVTEKGKDVELRCDPISGHTALYWYRQSLGQGLEFLIYFQGNSAPDKSGLPSDRFSAERTGGSVSTLTIQRTQQEDSAVYLCASSLVRGVGGTDTQYFGPGTRLTVL.

The V and J genes are TRBV24-1 and TRBJ2-3, with 7 bases aligning to TRBD2. The CDR3 totals 17 residues. Trimming cost V 2 bases and J 6 bases; bases outside gene matches: 13. CDR1 is KGHDR, CDR2 SFDVKD, per germline. CDR3 region: CATSDSAGSGIPDTQYF. CDR3 DNA sequence: TGTGCCACCAGTGATTCGGCTGGGAGCGGGATTCCGGATACGCAGTATTTT.

V is TRBV6-6 and J is TRBJ2-1, with D maybe TRBD1 (5 bases). CDR3 length: 16 amino acids. V was cut by 5 bases and J by 4 bases, with 18 bases left in between. In germline, CDR1 is MNHNY, CDR2 SVGAGI (reference sequence). The CDR3 region has the DNA TGTGCCAGCAGTGTCCGACAGTCCCAGCTATACAATGAGCAGTTCTTC. It yields the protein CASSVRQSQLYNEQFF.

The chain has TRBV2 and TRBJ1-1, with D perhaps matching TRBD1 (5 bases). There are 13 residues in the CDR3. V lost 7 bases and J 1 base, leaving 10 bases between the germline ends. Germline CDR1 is SNHLY and CDR2 is FYNNEI. In nucleotides, the CDR3 is TGTGCCAGCACGGCGCAGGGGAACACTGAAGCTTTCTTT. This codes for CASTAQGNTEAFF.

This chain uses TRBV12-1 with TRBJ1-2. TRBV12-1 is a listed pseudogene. The CDR3 totals 13 residues. CDR3 sequence reads: CASSPARDSGYTF. DNA for the CDR3: TGTGCCAGCAGCCCCGCGAGGGACTCTGGCTACACCTTC.

V and J are TRBV4-2 and TRBJ1-1, with a tentative D call TRBD1 (5 bases). There are 13 residues in the CDR3. Trimming took off 4 bases at V and 2 bases at J, with 8 bases between the two ends. The germline V gene has CDR1 LGHNA and CDR2 YNFKEQ. CDR3 sequence reads: CASSRDSNTEAFF. As DNA, the CDR3 is TGTGCCAGCAGCCGCGACAGTAACACTGAAGCTTTCTTT.

This clone was counted a few times. The genes are TRBV4-3 and TRBJ1-2; D is possibly TRBD1 (6 bases). Trimming cost V 5 bases and J 1 base, with 17 bases left between them. This CDR3 spans 16 amino acids. Germline CDR1 and CDR2: LGHNA and YSLEER. CDR3 sequence reads: CASSYQWTVDNYGYTF. The CDR3 bases are TGCGCCAGCAGCTATCAATGGACAGTCGATAACTATGGCTACACCTTC.

V usage is TRBV20-1 and J usage is TRBJ2-3; D gene uncertain. The germline gives CDR1 DFQATT, CDR2 SNEGSKA (reference sequence). CDR3 length: 11 amino acids. The V end was cut by 0 bases, the J end by 5 bases, with 3 bases between. CDR3 coding DNA: TGCAGTGCTAGAGAGCGAGATACGCAGTATTTT. It yields the protein CSARERDTQYF.

This clone appeared a single time. The chain couples TRBV5-4 to TRBJ2-5; 13 positions match TRBD2. The CDR3 has 16 residues. Germline CDR1 and CDR2: SGHNT and YYREEE (reference sequence). Trimming at V came to 0 bases and at J to 4 bases, leaving 3 bases not matched to a gene. The CDR3 here is CASSLEGLAGRETQYF. For the CDR3, the DNA is TGTGCCAGCAGCTTGGAGGGACTAGCGGGGAGAGAGACCCAGTACTTC.

The chain recombines TRBV19 with TRBJ1-6, with a weak D call TRBD1 (6 bases). Germline CDR1 is LNHDA and CDR2 is SQIVND (reference sequence). The CDR3 contains 15 residues. V lost 5 bases and J lost 6, with 14 bases in between. CDR3 sequence reads: CASSLDSTSNSPLHF. Here the CDR3 DNA reads TGTGCCAGTAGTCTGGACAGCACGTCTAATTCACCCCTCCACTTT.

The chain uses TRBV6-2 or TRBV6-3 and TRBJ1-1; D uncertain. Trimming pared 6 bases from V and 2 bases from J, leaving 19 bases between. This CDR3 comprises 16 residues. The V gene's germline CDR1 is MNHEY and CDR2 SVGEGT. The CDR3 spells CASSSYVSEQNTEAFF. The CDR3 coding sequence is TGTGCCAGCAGCTCGTACGTCTCTGAACAAAACACTGAAGCTTTCTTT.